Listed below are T cell receptor beta chains from one sample, sequenced in a study of beta chain features in type 1 diabetes. Method: immunoSEQ multiplex PCR; TCRdb's copy keeps in-frame clones and lacks some. In the table there are some 190,000 clones, about 7.8% of which are singletons. What was sequenced was central memory CD4+ T cells from blood. The receptors were gathered from a woman in her forties with type 1 diabetes. Both conserved end residues are part of each CDR3. A D gene is named only where the DNA matches it firmly. Clone size is stated in some rows and not others, as once, few, many or a class when expanded.

j_call v_call clone_size d_call cdr3_nt cdr3_aa
TRBJ2-2 TRBV7-9 few NA TGTGCCAGCCTACGGGGAAGCACCGGGGAGCTGTTTTTT CASLRGSTGELFF
TRBJ2-6 TRBV28 NA TRBD1 TGTGCCAGCCACCTTCAGGGGGCGGAGTCTGGGGCCAACGTCCTGACTTTC CASHLQGAESGANVLTF
TRBJ1-1 TRBV5-1 NA NA TGCGCCAGCAGCTTGGAGGGACACCCGAACACTGAAGCTTTCTTT CASSLEGHPNTEAFF
TRBJ1-4 TRBV30 NA NA TGTGCCTGGAGTGTAGTGCCCCGGGTAGAAAAACTGTTTTTT CAWSVVPRVEKLFF
TRBJ1-5 TRBV15 NA NA TGTGCCACCAGCAGATCCAGGACACCGGGCAATCAGCCCCAGCATTTT CATSRSRTPGNQPQHF
TRBJ1-1 TRBV10-3 few TRBD1 TGTGCCATCAGTCCCGGGACAGCGAACACTGAAGCTTTCTTT CAISPGTANTEAFF
TRBJ2-7 TRBV7-2 NA NA TGTGCCAGCAGCTTAATGAGCTTTGAGCAGTACTTC CASSLMSFEQYF
TRBJ2-2 TRBV28 few NA TGTGCCAGCAGTTCAGGGGCCACCGGGGAGCTGTTTTTT CASSSGATGELFF
TRBJ2-2 TRBV7-6 few NA TGTGCCAGCAGCGCTAATGTAGGGGGTAACACCGGGGAGCTGTTTTTT CASSANVGGNTGELFF
TRBJ2-1 TRBV14 NA NA TGTGCCAGCAGTCTTAGCGGATTCTCCTACAATGAGCAGTTCTTC CASSLSGFSYNEQFF
TRBJ1-5 TRBV18 few NA TGTGCCAGCTCGTACGCCGGACAAAGCAATCAGCCCCAGCATTTT CASSYAGQSNQPQHF
TRBJ2-1 TRBV7-8 NA TRBD2 TGTGCCAGCAGCTTGAAACTAGCGGGGGGGCCCAATGAGCAGTTCTTC CASSLKLAGGPNEQFF
TRBJ2-3 TRBV7-8 NA TRBD1 TGTGCCAGCAGCTTACTCGCTTTGGGACAGGGGGGAAAGGATACGCAGTATTTT CASSLLALGQGGKDTQYF
TRBJ2-2 TRBV5-1 NA TRBD1 TGCGCCAGCGTTGGACAGGGGGGAACCGGGGAGCTGTTTTTT CASVGQGGTGELFF
TRBJ1-2 TRBV5-4 NA NA TGTGCCAGCAGTTTATGGGGCGGTAACTATGGCTACACCTTC CASSLWGGNYGYTF
TRBJ1-6 TRBV2 NA NA TGTGCCAGCAGCCCCGAGTTAGGCGGTGGTTCACCCCTCCACTTT CASSPELGGGSPLHF
TRBJ2-1 TRBV7-3 NA NA TGTGCCAGCAGCTTCGCCGGGGAGCAGTTCTTC CASSFAGEQFF
TRBJ1-1 TRBV30 many TRBD1 TGTGCCTGGGGGACAGGGAACACTGAAGCTTTCTTT CAWGTGNTEAFF
TRBJ2-3 TRBV6-1 NA NA TGTGCCAGCAGCGACAATACGCAGTATTTT CASSDNTQYF
TRBJ1-3 TRBV19 few NA TGTGCCAGTAGCCCCGGGACACCTGGAAACACCATATATTTT CASSPGTPGNTIYF
TRBJ1-2 TRBV13 few NA TGTGCCAGCAAACGAGGAGGCTATGGCTACACCTTC CASKRGGYGYTF
TRBJ1-4 TRBV4-3 few TRBD1 TGCGCCAGCAGCCAAGAGATCGGGACAGTTAATGAAAAACTGTTTTTT CASSQEIGTVNEKLFF
TRBJ2-1 TRBV5-1 many TRBD1 TGCGCCAGCAGCTTGGGGACAGGGGAGCACAATGAGCAGTTCTTC CASSLGTGEHNEQFF
TRBJ2-1 TRBV13 NA TRBD2 TGTGCCAGCAGCTTTCTCCAAGGACTAGCGGCCGTTTTAGGTAATGAGCAGTTCTTC CASSFLQGLAAVLGNEQFF
TRBJ1-5 TRBV6-5 few TRBD1 TGTGCCAGCAGTTACACAGGGGAACAAGGTCAGCCCCAGCATTTT CASSYTGEQGQPQHF
TRBJ2-4 TRBV7-2 NA NA TGTGCCAGCAGCTTAGCCCACTTAGCCAAAAACATTCAGTACTTC CASSLAHLAKNIQYF
TRBJ2-7 TRBV11-1 few NA TGTGCCAGCAGCTTATACGCAGGTAGAGCCCCCTACGAGCAGTACTTC CASSLYAGRAPYEQYF